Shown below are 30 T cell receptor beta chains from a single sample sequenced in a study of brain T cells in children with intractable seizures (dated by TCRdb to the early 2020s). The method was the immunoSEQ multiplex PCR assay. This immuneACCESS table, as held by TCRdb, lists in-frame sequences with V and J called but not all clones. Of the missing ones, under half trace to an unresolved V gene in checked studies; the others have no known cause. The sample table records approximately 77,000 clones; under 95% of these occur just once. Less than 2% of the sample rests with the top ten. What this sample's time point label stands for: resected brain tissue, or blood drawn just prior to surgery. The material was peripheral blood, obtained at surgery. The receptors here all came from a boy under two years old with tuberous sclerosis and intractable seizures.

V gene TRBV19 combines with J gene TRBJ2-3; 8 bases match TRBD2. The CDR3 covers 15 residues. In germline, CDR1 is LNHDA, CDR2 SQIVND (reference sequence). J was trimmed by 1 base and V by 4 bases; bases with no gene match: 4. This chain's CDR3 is CASSTSLAGTDTQYF. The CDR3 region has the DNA TGTGCCAGTAGTACCTCACTAGCGGGCACAGATACGCAGTATTTT.

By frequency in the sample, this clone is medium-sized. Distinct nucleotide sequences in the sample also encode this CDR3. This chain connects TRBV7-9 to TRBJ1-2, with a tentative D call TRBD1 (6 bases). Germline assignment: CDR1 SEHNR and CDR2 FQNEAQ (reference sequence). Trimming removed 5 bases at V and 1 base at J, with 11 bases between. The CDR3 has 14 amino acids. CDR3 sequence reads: CASSPGRGNYGYTF. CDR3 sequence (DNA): TGTGCCAGCAGCCCTGGCAGGGGTAACTATGGCTACACCTTC.

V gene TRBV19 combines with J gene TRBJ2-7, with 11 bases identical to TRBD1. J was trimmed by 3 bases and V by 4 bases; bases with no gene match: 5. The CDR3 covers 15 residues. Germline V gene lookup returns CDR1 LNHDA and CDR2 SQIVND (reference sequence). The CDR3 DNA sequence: TGTGCCAGTAGTAGCGGGACAGGGGGGAACTACGAGCAGTACTTC. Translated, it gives CASSSGTGGNYEQYF.

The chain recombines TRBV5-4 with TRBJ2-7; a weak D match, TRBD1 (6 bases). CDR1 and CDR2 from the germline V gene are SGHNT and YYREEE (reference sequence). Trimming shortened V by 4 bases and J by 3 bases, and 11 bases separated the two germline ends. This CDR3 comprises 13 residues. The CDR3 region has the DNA TGTGCCAGCAGCGTCCAGGGGTACTACGAGCAGTACTTC. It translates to CASSVQGYYEQYF. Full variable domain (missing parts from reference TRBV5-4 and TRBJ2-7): ETGVTQSPTHLIKTRGQQVTLRCSSQSGHNTVSWYQQALGQGPQFIFQYYREEENGRGNFPPRFSGLQFPNYSSELNVNALELDDSALYLCASSVQGYYEQYFGPGTRLTVT.

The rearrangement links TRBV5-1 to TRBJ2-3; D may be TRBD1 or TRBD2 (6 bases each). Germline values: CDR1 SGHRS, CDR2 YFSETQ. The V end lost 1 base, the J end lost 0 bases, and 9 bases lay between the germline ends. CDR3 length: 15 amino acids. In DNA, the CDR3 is TGCGCCAGCAGCTTGCAGGGGACTAGCACAGATACGCAGTATTTT. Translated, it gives CASSLQGTSTDTQYF.

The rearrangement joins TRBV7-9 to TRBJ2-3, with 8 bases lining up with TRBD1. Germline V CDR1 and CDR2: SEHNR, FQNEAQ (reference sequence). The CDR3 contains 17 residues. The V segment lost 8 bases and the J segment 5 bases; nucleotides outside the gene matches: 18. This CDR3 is CASAPTGAQGEQDTQYF. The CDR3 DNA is TGTGCCAGCGCCCCAACCGGAGCACAGGGGGAGCAAGATACGCAGTATTTT.

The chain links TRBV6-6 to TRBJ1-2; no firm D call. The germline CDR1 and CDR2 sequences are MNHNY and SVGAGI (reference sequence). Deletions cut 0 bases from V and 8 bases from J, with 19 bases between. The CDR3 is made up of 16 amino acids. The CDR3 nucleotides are TGTGCCAGCAGTTACTCGAGTCCGGCCTTTAGAAAAGGCTACACCTTC. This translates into CASSYSSPAFRKGYTF.

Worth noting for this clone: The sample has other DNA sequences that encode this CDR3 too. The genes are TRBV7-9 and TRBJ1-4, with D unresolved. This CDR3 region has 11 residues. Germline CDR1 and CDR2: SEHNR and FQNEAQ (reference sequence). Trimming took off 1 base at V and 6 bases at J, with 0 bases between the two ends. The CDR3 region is CASSLDEKLFF. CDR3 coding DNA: TGTGCCAGCAGCTTAGATGAAAAACTGTTTTTT.

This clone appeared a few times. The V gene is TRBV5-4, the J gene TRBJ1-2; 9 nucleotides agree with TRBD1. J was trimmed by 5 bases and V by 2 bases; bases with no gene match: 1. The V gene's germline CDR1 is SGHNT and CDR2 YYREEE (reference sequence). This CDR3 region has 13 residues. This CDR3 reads CASSLQGAYGYTF. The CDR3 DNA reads TGTGCCAGCAGCTTACAGGGGGCTTATGGCTACACCTTC.

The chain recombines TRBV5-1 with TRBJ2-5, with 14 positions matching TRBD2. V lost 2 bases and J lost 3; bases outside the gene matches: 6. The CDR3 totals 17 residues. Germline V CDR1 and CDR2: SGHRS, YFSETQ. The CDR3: CASSFTTSGRAEETQYF. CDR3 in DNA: TGCGCCAGCAGCTTCACGACTAGCGGGAGGGCGGAAGAGACCCAGTACTTC.

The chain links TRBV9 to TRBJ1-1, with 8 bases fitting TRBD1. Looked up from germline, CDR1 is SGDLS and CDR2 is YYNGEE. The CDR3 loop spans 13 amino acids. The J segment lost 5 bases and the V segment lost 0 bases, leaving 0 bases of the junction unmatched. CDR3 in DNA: TGTGCCAGCAGCGTAGGGACAGGGACTGAAGCTTTCTTT. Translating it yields CASSVGTGTEAFF.

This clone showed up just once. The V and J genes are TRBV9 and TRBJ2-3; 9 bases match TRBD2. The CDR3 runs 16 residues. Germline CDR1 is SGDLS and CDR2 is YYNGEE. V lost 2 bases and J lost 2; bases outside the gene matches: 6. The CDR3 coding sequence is TGTGCCAGCAGCGTGGGGGCTAGCGGGGACACAGATACGCAGTATTTT. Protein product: CASSVGASGDTDTQYF.

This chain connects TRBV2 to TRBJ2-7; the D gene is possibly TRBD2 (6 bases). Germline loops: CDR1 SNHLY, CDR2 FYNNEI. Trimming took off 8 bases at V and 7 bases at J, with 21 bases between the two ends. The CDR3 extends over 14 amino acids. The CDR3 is CASRGGAALSEQYF. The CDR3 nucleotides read TGTGCCAGCCGGGGCGGGGCAGCCTTGAGTGAGCAGTACTTC.

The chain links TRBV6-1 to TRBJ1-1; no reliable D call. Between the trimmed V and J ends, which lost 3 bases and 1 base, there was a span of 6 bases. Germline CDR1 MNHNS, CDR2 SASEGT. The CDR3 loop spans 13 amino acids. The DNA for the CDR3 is TGTGCCAGCAGTGATGGGAGGAACACTGAAGCTTTCTTT. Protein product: CASSDGRNTEAFF.

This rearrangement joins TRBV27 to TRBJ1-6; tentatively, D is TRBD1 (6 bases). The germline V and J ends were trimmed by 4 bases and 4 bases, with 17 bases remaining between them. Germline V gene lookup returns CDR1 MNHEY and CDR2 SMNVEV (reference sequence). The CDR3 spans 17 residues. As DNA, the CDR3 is TGTGCCAGCAGTTCGTTACAGGGTACCGGGTATAATTCACCCCTCCACTTT. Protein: CASSSLQGTGYNSPLHF.

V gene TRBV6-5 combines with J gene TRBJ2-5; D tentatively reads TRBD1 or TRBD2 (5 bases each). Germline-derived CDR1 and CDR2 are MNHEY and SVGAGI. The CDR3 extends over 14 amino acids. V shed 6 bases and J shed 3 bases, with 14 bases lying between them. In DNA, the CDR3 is TGTGCCAGCAGGAGGGACCGGGGCGAAGAGACCCAGTACTTC. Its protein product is CASRRDRGEETQYF.

The CDR3 DNA reads as TGTGCCAGCAGTGAACGAGGGGCGGACTATTTT. Protein: CASSERGADYF. J is TRBJ2-3 and V is TRBV6-1; D is tentatively TRBD1 or TRBD2 (5 bases each). The ends were cut back, 2 bases at V and 15 bases at J, with 12 bases in the middle. Germline V gene data show CDR1 as MNHNS and CDR2 as SASEGT. The CDR3 is made up of 11 amino acids.

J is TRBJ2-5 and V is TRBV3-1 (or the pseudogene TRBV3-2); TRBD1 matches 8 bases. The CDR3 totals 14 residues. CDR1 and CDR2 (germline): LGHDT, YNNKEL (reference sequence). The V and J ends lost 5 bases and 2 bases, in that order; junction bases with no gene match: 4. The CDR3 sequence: CASSYRGDQETQYF. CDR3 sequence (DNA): TGTGCCAGCAGCTACAGGGGGGATCAAGAGACCCAGTACTTC.

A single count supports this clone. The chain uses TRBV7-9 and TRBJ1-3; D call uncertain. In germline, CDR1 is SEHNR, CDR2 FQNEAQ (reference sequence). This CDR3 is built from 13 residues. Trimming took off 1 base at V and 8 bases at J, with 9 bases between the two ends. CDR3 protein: CASSLVTQDTIYF. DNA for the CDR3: TGTGCCAGCAGCTTAGTGACACAAGACACCATATATTTT.

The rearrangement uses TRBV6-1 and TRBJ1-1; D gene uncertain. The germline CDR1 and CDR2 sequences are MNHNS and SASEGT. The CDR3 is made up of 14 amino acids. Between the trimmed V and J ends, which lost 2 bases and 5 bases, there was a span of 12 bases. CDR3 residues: CASSERGGRTEAFF. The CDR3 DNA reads TGTGCCAGCAGTGAACGGGGAGGGCGGACTGAAGCTTTCTTT.

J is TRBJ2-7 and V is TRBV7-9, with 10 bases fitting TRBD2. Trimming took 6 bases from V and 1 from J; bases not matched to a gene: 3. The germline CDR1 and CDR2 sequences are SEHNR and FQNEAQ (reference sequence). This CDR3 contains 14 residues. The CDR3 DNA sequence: TGTGCCAGCAGGGCTAGCGGGGGATCCTACGAGCAGTACTTC. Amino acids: CASRASGGSYEQYF.

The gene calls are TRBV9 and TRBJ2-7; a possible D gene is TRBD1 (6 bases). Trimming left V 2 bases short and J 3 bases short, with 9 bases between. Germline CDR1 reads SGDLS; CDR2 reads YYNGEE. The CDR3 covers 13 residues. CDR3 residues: CASSVQDSYEQYF. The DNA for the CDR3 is TGTGCCAGCAGCGTTCAGGACAGCTACGAGCAGTACTTC.

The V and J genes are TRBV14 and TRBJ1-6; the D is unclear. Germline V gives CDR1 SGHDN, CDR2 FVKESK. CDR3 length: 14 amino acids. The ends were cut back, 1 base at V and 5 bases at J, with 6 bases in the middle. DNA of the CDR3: TGTGCCAGCAGCCAAGCCGGGCATAATTCACCCCTCCACTTT. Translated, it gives CASSQAGHNSPLHF.

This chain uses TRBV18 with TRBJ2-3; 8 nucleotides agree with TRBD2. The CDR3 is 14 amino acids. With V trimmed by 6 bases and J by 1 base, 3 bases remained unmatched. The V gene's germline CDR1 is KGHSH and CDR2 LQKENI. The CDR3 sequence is CASSGAGGTDTQYF. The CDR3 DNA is TGTGCCAGCTCCGGAGCGGGAGGCACAGATACGCAGTATTTT.

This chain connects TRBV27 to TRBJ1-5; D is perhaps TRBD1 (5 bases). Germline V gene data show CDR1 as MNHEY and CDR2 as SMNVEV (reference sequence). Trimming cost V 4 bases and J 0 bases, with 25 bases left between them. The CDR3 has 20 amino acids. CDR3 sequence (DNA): TGTGCCAGCAGTTCAGTGATGGGAACAGGCCCATCCTATAGCAATCAGCCCCAGCATTTT. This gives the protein CASSSVMGTGPSYSNQPQHF.

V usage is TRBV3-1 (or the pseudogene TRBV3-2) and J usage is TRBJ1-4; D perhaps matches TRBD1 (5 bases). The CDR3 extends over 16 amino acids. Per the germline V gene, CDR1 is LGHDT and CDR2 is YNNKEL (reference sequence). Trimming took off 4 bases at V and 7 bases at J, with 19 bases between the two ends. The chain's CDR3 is CASSPGTAGLGEKLFF. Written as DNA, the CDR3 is TGTGCCAGCAGCCCCGGGACGGCGGGCCTTGGTGAAAAACTGTTTTTT.

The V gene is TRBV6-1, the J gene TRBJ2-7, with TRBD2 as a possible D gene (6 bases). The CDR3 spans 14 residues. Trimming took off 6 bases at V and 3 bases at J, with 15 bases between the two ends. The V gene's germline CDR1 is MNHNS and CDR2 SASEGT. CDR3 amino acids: CASRISGLHYEQYF. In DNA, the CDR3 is TGTGCCAGCAGAATTAGCGGCCTCCACTACGAGCAGTACTTC.

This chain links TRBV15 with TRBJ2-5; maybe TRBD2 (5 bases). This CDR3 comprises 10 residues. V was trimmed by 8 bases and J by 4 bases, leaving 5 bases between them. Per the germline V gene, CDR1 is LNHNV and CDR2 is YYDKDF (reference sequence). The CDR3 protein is CATGLETQYF. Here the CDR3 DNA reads TGTGCCACCGGACTAGAGACCCAGTACTTC.

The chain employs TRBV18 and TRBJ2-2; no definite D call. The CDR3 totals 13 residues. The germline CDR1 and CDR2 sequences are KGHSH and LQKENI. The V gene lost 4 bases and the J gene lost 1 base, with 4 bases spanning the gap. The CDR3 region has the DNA TGTGCCAGCTCACGAGTGAACACCGGGGAGCTGTTTTTT. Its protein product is CASSRVNTGELFF.

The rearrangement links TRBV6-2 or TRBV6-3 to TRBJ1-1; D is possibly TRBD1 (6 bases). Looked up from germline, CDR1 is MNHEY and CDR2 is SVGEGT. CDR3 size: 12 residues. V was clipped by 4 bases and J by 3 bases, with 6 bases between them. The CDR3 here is CASSSGDTEAFF. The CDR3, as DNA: TGTGCCAGCAGTTCAGGGGACACTGAAGCTTTCTTT.